A selection of T cell receptor beta chains follows, all from one sample in a study of CD8 T cells in Susac syndrome. TCRdb recomputed calls from the immunoSEQ multiplex PCR reads with MiXCR, one row per CDR3 protein. The sample includes around 170,000 distinct CDR3 sequences, under 95% of them seen just once. What was sequenced was CD4+ T cells from PBMCs. These TCRs come from a human donor with Susac syndrome. Both conserved end residues are part of each CDR3. A D gene is named only where the DNA matches it firmly. Only part of the rows carry a size: once, few, many, or a class if the clone is expanded.

V gene,D gene,J gene,clone size,CDR3 protein,CDR3 DNA
TRBV2,-,TRBJ2-5,-,CASSEQGRRETQYF,TGTGCCAGCAGTGAACAGGGGAGGAGAGAGACCCAGTACTTC
TRBV3-1,-,TRBJ2-1,-,CASSQAAQGGHREQFF,TGTGCCAGCAGCCAAGCTGCTCAGGGGGGGCATAGAGAGCAGTTCTTC
TRBV7-2,-,TRBJ2-5,-,CASSAQGGPDGETQYF,TGTGCCAGCAGCGCACAGGGCGGGCCGGACGGTGAGACCCAGTACTTC
TRBV3-1,-,TRBJ1-1,-,CASSQDFGAAFF,TGTGCCAGCAGCCAAGACTTCGGGGCGGCTTTCTTT
TRBV25-1,TRBD1,TRBJ1-2,-,CASSRGAGGNYGYTF,TGTGCCAGCAGTAGGGGGGCAGGGGGCAACTATGGCTACACCTTC
TRBV3-1,-,TRBJ1-6,-,CASSQEQDMAFSPLHF,TGTGCCAGCAGCCAAGAACAGGATATGGCTTTTTCACCCCTCCACTTT
TRBV3-1,-,TRBJ1-3,-,CASSQYLDSGNTIYF,TGTGCCAGCAGCCAATATCTGGACTCTGGAAACACCATATATTTT
TRBV20-1,TRBD2,TRBJ2-5,-,CSASISGETQYF,TGCAGTGCTAGTATTAGCGGGGAGACCCAGTACTTC
TRBV24-1,TRBD1,TRBJ1-5,-,CATSDLGQGASGNQPQHF,TGTGCCACCAGTGACTTGGGACAGGGGGCGTCGGGCAATCAGCCCCAGCATTTT
TRBV18,-,TRBJ1-1,once,CASSQEEGWGTEAFF,TGTGCCAGCTCACAAGAGGAGGGATGGGGCACTGAAGCTTTCTTT
TRBV20-1,TRBD1,TRBJ2-5,-,CSAEAGTGGRETQYF,TGCAGTGCTGAGGCAGGGACAGGGGGCCGGGAGACCCAGTACTTC
TRBV10-3,-,TRBJ2-5,-,CAISDLSSGQETQYF,TGTGCCATCAGTGACCTGAGCTCCGGGCAAGAGACCCAGTACTTC
TRBV12-5,-,TRBJ2-2,-,CASGPPPGPGELFF,TGTGCTAGTGGTCCCCCCCCCGGGCCCGGGGAGCTGTTTTTT
TRBV2,-,TRBJ2-3,-,CASHRVLGADTQYF,TGTGCCAGCCACAGGGTTCTAGGCGCAGATACGCAGTATTTT
TRBV9,TRBD1,TRBJ1-6,-,CASSGGQVLSSPLHF,TGTGCCAGCAGCGGGGGACAGGTTCTTTCTTCACCCCTCCACTTT
TRBV20-1,TRBD1,TRBJ2-7,-,CSARGGTGTYEQYF,TGCAGTGCTAGGGGAGGGACAGGGACCTACGAGCAGTACTTC